This is a list of T cell receptor beta chains from one sample in a study of Ad26.COV2.S vaccination and SARS-CoV-2 variants. Clones were read by immunoSEQ multiplex PCR, and TCRdb kept only the in-frame ones, dropping some. The sample yields about 390,000 clones, over 80% seen once. The input for sequencing was peripheral blood, taken in a trial of Ad26.COV2.S vaccine versus placebo. The receptor source for this set is a person aged 18-60 years who received the Ad26.COV2.S COVID-19 vaccine or a placebo. Both conserved end residues are part of each CDR3. Fields, in order: V gene, D gene, J gene, clone size, CDR3 protein, CDR3 DNA. The D gene is left open where the match is weak. The size of a clone is reported for some rows only, either as once, few or many, or as a class for expanded clones.

TRBV30	TRBD2	TRBJ2-1	-	CAWSWAGGPYNEQFF	TGTGCCTGGAGTTGGGCGGGGGGGCCCTACAATGAGCAGTTCTTC
TRBV25-1	-	TRBJ1-3	-	CASSEGTSGNTIYF	TGTGCCAGCAGTGAGGGCACCTCTGGAAACACCATATATTTT
TRBV29-1	-	TRBJ1-1	-	CSVAVVASAFF	TGCAGCGTGGCGGTTGTGGCGTCGGCTTTCTTT
TRBV3-1/TRBV3-2	-	TRBJ2-7	-	CASSPRTAYEQYF	TGTGCCAGCAGCCCCCGGACGGCCTACGAGCAGTACTTC
TRBV24-1	TRBD1	TRBJ1-1	-	CATRQGGNTEAFF	TGTGCCACACGACAGGGAGGGAACACTGAAGCTTTCTTT
TRBV30	TRBD1	TRBJ1-2	-	CAWSWGQGKLGYTF	TGTGCCTGGAGTTGGGGACAGGGTAAACTCGGCTACACCTTC
TRBV5-4	TRBD1	TRBJ1-2	-	CASSPLGPGQGSYGYTF	TGTGCCAGCAGCCCATTGGGCCCCGGACAGGGGAGCTATGGCTACACCTTC
TRBV24-1	-	TRBJ2-7	-	CATSDSYEQYF	TGTGCCACTTCGGACAGCTACGAGCAGTACTTC
TRBV3-1/TRBV3-2	TRBD1	TRBJ1-3	once	CASSPSERGQFSGNTIYF	TGTGCCAGCAGTCCAAGTGAGAGGGGGCAGTTCTCTGGAAACACCATATATTTT
TRBV4-3	-	TRBJ1-2	few	CASSQDWAVNYGYTF	TGCGCCAGCAGCCAAGACTGGGCGGTTAACTATGGCTACACCTTC
TRBV7-2	TRBD1	TRBJ1-5	-	CASSLAGQGFQPQHF	TGTGCCAGCAGCTTAGCCGGACAGGGCTTTCAGCCCCAGCATTTT
TRBV5-1	TRBD1	TRBJ2-7	-	CASSLEGQGAGEQYF	TGCGCCAGCAGCTTGGAGGGGCAGGGGGCGGGAGAGCAGTACTTC
TRBV30	-	TRBJ1-3	-	CAYHEGYSGNTIYF	TGTGCCTACCACGAGGGGTACTCTGGAAACACCATATATTTT
TRBV29-1	TRBD1	TRBJ2-7	-	CSAARDRSSYEQYF	TGCAGCGCCGCCCGGGACAGGAGCTCCTACGAGCAGTACTTC
TRBV7-2	TRBD1	TRBJ2-5	-	CASSLGQQETQYF	TGTGCCAGCAGCTTGGGACAGCAAGAGACCCAGTACTTC
TRBV7-2	TRBD2	TRBJ2-3	-	CASGTSSHTDTQYF	TGTGCCAGCGGGACTAGTTCACACACAGATACGCAGTATTTT
TRBV11-3	TRBD2	TRBJ2-1	-	CASSHGTSGRNEQFF	TGTGCCAGCAGCCACGGGACTAGCGGTCGAAATGAGCAGTTCTTC
TRBV5-1	TRBD1	TRBJ1-4	-	CASSNPTGGYEKLFF	TGCGCCAGCAGCAACCCGACAGGGGGCTATGAAAAACTGTTTTTT
TRBV11-2	-	TRBJ2-7	-	CASSLGTGNYEQYF	TGTGCCAGCAGCTTAGGGACTGGGAACTACGAGCAGTACTTC
TRBV11-2	-	TRBJ1-4	-	CASSLNPYMSTNEKLFF	TGTGCCAGCAGCTTAAACCCATACATGTCAACTAATGAAAAACTGTTTTTT
TRBV19	TRBD1	TRBJ1-6	-	CASSWGQGDSPLHF	TGTGCCAGTAGTTGGGGACAGGGGGATTCACCCCTCCACTTT
TRBV7-8	TRBD1	TRBJ1-1	-	CASSLTGQGMNTEAFF	TGTGCCAGCAGCTTAACGGGACAGGGCATGAACACTGAAGCTTTCTTT
TRBV5-6	-	TRBJ1-1	-	CASSLARGAPSVEAFF	TGTGCCAGCAGCTTGGCTCGGGGGGCACCCTCTGTCGAAGCTTTCTTT
TRBV7-2	-	TRBJ2-7	-	CASSSDPSYEQYF	TGTGCCAGCAGCTCCGACCCGTCCTACGAGCAGTACTTC
TRBV11-2	TRBD2	TRBJ2-7	-	CASSPFRGGITWREQYF	TGTGCCAGCAGCCCATTCCGGGGGGGTATCACTTGGCGGGAGCAGTACTTC
TRBV15	-	TRBJ2-3	-	CATSRLTLSRADTQYF	TGTGCCACCAGCAGATTGACTCTTAGCCGGGCAGATACGCAGTATTTT
TRBV5-1	-	TRBJ2-7	many	CASSLGQSTQQYF	TGCGCCAGCAGCTTGGGTCAGTCTACGCAGCAGTACTTC
TRBV6-2/TRBV6-3	-	TRBJ1-2	-	CASSSLLVPLSYGYTF	TGTGCCAGCAGTTCCCTACTCGTTCCACTGAGCTATGGCTACACCTTC
TRBV6-5	TRBD1	TRBJ2-5	-	CASSTDRPSNQYF	TGTGCCAGCAGTACGGACAGGCCCTCGAACCAGTACTTC
TRBV5-1	TRBD1	TRBJ1-1	-	CASSLEGGLGSDTEAFF	TGCGCCAGCAGCTTGGAAGGGGGCTTAGGGAGTGACACTGAAGCTTTCTTT
TRBV6-5	-	TRBJ1-1	-	CASRRDTEAFF	TGTGCCAGCAGGAGGGACACTGAAGCTTTCTTT
TRBV4-1	-	TRBJ1-1	-	CASSQVGTEAFF	TGCGCCAGCAGCCAAGTGGGGACTGAAGCTTTCTTT
TRBV3-1/TRBV3-2	-	TRBJ1-3	few	CASGVGNTIYF	TGTGCCAGCGGAGTCGGAAACACCATATATTTT
TRBV10-2	TRBD1	TRBJ2-1	once	CASTWDRANEQFF	TGCGCCAGCACCTGGGACAGGGCGAATGAGCAGTTCTTC
TRBV7-2	-	TRBJ2-3	-	CASSLQPLGTDTQYF	TGTGCCAGCAGCTTACAGCCCCTCGGCACAGATACGCAGTATTTT
TRBV18	TRBD1	TRBJ1-1	-	CASSPGTVNTEAFF	TGTGCCAGCTCACCCGGGACAGTGAACACTGAAGCTTTCTTT
TRBV24-1	-	TRBJ2-5	-	CATSGPGFSETQYF	TGTGCCACCAGTGGTCCCGGGTTCAGCGAGACCCAGTACTTC
TRBV4-3	TRBD1	TRBJ2-1	-	CASSHRDRERVKQFF	TGCGCCAGCAGCCACCGGGACAGGGAAAGGGTAAAGCAGTTCTTC
TRBV15	TRBD1	TRBJ2-3	once	CATSRLWDRNTDTQYF	TGTGCCACCAGCAGACTATGGGACAGAAACACAGATACGCAGTATTTT
TRBV24-1	TRBD1	TRBJ2-3	-	CATSDSGQGIPDTQYF	TGTGCCACCAGTGATTCCGGACAGGGGATCCCAGATACGCAGTATTTT
TRBV19	-	TRBJ1-3	-	CASSILTPSGNTIYF	TGTGCCAGTAGTATCCTGACACCGTCTGGAAACACCATATATTTT
TRBV18	-	TRBJ2-2	-	CASSPLAGELFF	TGTGCCAGCTCACCACTCGCCGGGGAGCTGTTTTTT
TRBV7-8	-	TRBJ2-5	-	CASSDGTTTVQETQYF	TGTGCCAGCAGCGACGGGACCACCACCGTGCAGGAGACCCAGTACTTC
TRBV18	-	TRBJ2-1	-	CASSPARTHNEQFF	TGTGCCAGCTCGCCAGCCCGCACGCACAATGAGCAGTTCTTC
TRBV5-1	-	TRBJ2-7	-	CASSQVLDFPSSYEQYF	TGCGCCAGCAGCCAAGTTCTGGACTTCCCGAGCTCCTACGAGCAGTACTTC
TRBV4-3	TRBD2	TRBJ2-3	-	CASSQFNRGGPDTQYF	TGCGCCAGCAGCCAATTCAACCGGGGGGGCCCAGATACGCAGTATTTT
TRBV6-5	TRBD1	TRBJ1-3	-	CASRQRTGSGNTIYF	TGTGCCAGCAGGCAGAGGACAGGGTCTGGAAACACCATATATTTT
TRBV7-8	TRBD2	TRBJ2-4	few	CASSKSSGGAKNIQYF	TGTGCCAGCAGCAAATCTAGCGGGGGAGCCAAAAACATTCAGTACTTC
TRBV7-9	-	TRBJ1-1	-	CASSLVGRSIEAFF	TGTGCCAGCAGCTTAGTCGGACGAAGCATTGAAGCTTTCTTT
TRBV27	-	TRBJ2-3	-	CASSPRTLTSTDTQYF	TGTGCCAGCAGTCCCCGGACTCTAACTAGCACAGATACGCAGTATTTT
TRBV7-2	-	TRBJ2-2	-	CASSGGPNTGELFF	TGTGCCAGCAGCGGCGGACCAAACACCGGGGAGCTGTTTTTT
TRBV7-2	-	TRBJ2-5	-	CASSAPTPGKETQYF	TGTGCCAGCAGCGCACCGACCCCAGGAAAGGAGACCCAGTACTTC